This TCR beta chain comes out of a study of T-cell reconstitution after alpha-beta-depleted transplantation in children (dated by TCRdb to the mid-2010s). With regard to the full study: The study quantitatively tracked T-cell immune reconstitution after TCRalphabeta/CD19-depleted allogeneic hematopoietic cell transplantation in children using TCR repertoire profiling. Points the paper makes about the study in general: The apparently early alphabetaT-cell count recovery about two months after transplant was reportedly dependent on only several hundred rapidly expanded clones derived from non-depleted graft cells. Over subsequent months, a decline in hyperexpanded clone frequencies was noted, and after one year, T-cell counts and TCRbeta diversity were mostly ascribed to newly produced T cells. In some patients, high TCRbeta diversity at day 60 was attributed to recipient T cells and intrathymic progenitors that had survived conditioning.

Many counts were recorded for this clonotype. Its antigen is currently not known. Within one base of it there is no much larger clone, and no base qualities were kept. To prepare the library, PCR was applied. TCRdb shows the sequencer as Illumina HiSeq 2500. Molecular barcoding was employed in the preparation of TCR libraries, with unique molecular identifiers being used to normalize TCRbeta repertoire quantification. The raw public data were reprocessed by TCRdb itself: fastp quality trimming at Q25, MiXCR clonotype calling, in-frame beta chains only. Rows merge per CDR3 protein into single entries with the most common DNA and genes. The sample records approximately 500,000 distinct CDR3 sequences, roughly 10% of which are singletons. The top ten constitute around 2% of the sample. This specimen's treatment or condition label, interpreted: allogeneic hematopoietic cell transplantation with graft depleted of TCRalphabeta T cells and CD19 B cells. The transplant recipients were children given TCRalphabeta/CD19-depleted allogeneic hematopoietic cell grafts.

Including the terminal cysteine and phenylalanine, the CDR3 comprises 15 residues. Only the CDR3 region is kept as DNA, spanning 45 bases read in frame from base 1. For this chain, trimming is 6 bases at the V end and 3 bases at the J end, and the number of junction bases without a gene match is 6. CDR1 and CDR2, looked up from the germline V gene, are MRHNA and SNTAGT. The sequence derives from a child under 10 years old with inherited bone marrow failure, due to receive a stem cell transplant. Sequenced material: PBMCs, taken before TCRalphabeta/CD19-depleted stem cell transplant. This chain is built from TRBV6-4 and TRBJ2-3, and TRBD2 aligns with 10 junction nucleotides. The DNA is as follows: TGTGCCAGCAGCCAACTAGCGGGAATGACAGATACGCAGTATTTT. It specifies CASSQLAGMTDTQYF.